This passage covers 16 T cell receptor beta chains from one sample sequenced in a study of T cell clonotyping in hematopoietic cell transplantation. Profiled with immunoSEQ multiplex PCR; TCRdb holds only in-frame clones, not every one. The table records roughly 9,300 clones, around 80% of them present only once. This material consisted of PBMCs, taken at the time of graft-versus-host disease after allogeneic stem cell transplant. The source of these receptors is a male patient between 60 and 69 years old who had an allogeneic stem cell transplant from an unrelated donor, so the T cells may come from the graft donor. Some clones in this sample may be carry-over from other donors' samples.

The CDR3 DNA follows: TGTGCCAGCGGTTGGAGAGGGGACACCGGGGAGCTGTTTTTT. This translates into CASGWRGDTGELFF. The chain links TRBV7-9 to TRBJ2-2; D assignment may be TRBD1 or TRBD2 (5 bases each). Trimming removed 8 bases at V and 3 bases at J, with 13 bases between. Germline CDR1 reads SEHNR; CDR2 reads FQNEAQ (reference sequence). The length of the CDR3 is 14 residues.

CDR3 amino acids: CASSSTGPTGNTIYF. The CDR3 DNA reads TGTGCCAGCAGCTCGACAGGGCCTACTGGAAACACCATATATTTT. This rearrangement joins TRBV7-2 to TRBJ1-3, with 7 positions matching TRBD1. In germline, CDR1 is SGHTA, CDR2 FQGNSA. The CDR3 spans 15 residues. The ends lost 4 bases at V and 2 bases at J; junction bases unmatched: 5.

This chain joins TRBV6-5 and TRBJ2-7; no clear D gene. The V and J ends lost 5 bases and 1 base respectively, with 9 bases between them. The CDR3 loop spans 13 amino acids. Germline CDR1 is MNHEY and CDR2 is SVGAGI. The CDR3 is CASSVAGSYEQYF. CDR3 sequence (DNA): TGTGCCAGCAGTGTCGCCGGGTCCTACGAGCAGTACTTC.

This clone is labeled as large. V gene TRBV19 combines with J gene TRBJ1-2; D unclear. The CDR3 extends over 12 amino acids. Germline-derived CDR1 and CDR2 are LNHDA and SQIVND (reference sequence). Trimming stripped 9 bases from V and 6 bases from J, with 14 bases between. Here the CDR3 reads CASLYAPDGYTF. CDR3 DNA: TGTGCCAGCCTTTATGCCCCCGATGGCTACACCTTC.

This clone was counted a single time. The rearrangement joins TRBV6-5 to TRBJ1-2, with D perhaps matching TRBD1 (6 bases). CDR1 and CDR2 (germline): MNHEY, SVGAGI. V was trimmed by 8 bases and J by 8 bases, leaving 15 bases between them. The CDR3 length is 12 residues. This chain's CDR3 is CASGGGARGYTF. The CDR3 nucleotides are TGTGCCAGCGGCGGGGGGGCCCGGGGCTACACCTTC.

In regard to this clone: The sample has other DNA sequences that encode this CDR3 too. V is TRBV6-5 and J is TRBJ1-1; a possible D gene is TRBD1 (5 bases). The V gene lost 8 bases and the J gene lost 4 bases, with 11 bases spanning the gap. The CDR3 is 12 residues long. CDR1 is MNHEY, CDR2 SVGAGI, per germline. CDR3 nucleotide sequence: TGTGCCAGCTCTTATGGGGGCACTGAAGCTTTCTTT. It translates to CASSYGGTEAFF.

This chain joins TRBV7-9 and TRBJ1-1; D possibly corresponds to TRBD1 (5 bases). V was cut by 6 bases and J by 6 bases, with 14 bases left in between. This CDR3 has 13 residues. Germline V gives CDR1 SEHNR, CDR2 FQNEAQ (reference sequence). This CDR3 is CASSPVGGAEAFF. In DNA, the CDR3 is TGTGCCAGCAGTCCTGTGGGGGGGGCTGAAGCTTTCTTT.

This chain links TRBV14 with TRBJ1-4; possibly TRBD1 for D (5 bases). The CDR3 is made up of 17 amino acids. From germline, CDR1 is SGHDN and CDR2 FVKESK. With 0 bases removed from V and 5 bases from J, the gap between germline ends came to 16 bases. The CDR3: CASSQDIGGGVNEKLFF. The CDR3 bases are TGTGCCAGCAGCCAAGATATAGGAGGAGGGGTAAATGAAAAACTGTTTTTT.

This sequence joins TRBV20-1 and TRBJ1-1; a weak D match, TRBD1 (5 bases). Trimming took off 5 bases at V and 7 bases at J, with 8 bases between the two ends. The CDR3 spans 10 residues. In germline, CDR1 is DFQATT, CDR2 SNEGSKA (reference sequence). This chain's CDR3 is CSARTGEAFF. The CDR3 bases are TGCAGTGCTCGTACAGGTGAAGCTTTCTTT.

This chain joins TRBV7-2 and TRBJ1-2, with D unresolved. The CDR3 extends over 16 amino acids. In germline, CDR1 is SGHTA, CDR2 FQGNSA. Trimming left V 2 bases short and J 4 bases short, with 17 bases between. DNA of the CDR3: TGTGCCAGCAGCTTAAATCTCCCGGGCAGGAGCTATGGCTACACCTTC. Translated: CASSLNLPGRSYGYTF.

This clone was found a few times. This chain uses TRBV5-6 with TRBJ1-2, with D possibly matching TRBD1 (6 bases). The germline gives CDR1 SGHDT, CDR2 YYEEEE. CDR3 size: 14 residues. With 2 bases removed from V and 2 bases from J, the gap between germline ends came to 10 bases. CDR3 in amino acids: CASSFGDTNYGYTF. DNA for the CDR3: TGTGCCAGCAGCTTTGGGGACACCAACTATGGCTACACCTTC.

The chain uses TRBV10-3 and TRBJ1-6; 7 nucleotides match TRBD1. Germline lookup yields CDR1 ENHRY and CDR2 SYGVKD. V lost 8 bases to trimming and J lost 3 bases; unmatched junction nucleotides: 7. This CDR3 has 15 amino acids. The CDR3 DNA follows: TGTGCCATCGCCGAAGGACAGGTCTATAATTCACCCCTCCACTTT. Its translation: CAIAEGQVYNSPLHF.

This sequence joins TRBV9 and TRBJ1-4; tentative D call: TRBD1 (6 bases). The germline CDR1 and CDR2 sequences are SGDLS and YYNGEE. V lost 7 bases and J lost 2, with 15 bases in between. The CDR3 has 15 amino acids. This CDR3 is CASQEGGGTNEKLFF. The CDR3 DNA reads TGTGCCAGCCAAGAGGGGGGAGGCACTAATGAAAAACTGTTTTTT.

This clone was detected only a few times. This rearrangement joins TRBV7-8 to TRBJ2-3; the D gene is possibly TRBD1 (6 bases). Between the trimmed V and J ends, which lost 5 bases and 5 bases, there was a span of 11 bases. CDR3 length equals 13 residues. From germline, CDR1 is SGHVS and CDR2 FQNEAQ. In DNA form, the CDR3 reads TGTGCCAGCAGCAATTACAGGGAAGATACGCAGTATTTT. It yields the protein CASSNYREDTQYF.

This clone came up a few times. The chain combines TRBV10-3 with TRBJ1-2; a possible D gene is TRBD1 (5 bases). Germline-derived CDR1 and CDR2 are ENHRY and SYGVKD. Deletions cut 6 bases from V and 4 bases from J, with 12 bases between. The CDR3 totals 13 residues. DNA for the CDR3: TGTGCCATCAGCGTCGACAGAAGCTATGGCTACACCTTC. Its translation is CAISVDRSYGYTF.

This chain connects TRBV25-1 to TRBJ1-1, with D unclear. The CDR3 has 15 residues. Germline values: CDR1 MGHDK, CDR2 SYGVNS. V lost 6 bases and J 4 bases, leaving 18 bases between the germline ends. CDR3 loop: CASSAHSGGTTEAFF. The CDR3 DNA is TGTGCCAGCAGCGCCCACTCCGGAGGAACCACTGAAGCTTTCTTT.